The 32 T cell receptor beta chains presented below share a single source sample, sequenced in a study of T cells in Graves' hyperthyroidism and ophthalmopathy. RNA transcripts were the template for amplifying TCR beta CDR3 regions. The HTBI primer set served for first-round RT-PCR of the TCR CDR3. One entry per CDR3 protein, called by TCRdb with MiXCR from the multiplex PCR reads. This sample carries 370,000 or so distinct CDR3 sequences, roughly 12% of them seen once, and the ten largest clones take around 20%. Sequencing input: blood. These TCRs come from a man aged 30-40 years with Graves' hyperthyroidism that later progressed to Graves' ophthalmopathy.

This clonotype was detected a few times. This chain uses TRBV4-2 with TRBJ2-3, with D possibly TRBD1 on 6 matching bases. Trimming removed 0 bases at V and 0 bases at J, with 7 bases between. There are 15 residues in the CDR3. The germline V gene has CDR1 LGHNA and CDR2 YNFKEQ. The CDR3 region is CASSQDGQSTDTQYF. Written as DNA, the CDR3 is TGTGCCAGCAGCCAAGACGGACAGAGCACAGATACGCAGTATTTT.

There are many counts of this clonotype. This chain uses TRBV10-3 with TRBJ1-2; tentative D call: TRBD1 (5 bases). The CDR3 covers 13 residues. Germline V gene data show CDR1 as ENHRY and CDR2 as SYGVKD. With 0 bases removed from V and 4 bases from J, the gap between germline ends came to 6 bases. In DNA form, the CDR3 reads TGTGCCATCAGTGAGTCCAGGGTCTATGGCTACACCTTC. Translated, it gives CAISESRVYGYTF.

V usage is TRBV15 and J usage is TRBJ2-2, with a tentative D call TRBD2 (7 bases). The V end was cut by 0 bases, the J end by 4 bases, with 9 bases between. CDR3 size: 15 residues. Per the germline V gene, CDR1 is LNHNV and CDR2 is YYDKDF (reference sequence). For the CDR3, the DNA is TGTGCCACCAGCAGAGAGGGGGGGCGCACCGGGGAGCTGTTTTTT. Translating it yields CATSREGGRTGELFF.

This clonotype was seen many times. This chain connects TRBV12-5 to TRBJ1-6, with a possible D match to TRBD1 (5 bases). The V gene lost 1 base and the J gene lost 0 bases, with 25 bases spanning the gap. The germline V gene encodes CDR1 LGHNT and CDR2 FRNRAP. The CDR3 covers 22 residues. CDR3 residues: CASGLAGPPRDLQPSYNSPLHF. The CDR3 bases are TGTGCTAGTGGTTTGGCTGGTCCTCCCCGGGACCTACAACCCTCCTATAATTCACCCCTCCACTTT. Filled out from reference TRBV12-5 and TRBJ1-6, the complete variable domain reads DARVTQTPRHKVTEMGQEVTMRCQPILGHNTVFWYRQTMMQGLELLAYFRNRAPLDDSGMPKDRFSAEMPDATLATLKIQPSEPRDSAVYFCASGLAGPPRDLQPSYNSPLHFGNGTRLTVT.

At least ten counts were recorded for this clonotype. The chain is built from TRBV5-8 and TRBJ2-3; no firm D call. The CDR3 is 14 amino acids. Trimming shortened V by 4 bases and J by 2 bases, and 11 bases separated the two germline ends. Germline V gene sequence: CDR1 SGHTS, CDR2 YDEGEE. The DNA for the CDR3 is TGTGCCAGCAGCAAGCAAGGAGCCACAGATACGCAGTATTTT. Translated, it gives CASSKQGATDTQYF. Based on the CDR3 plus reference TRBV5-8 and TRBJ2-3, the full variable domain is EAGVTQSPTHLIKTRGQQATLRCSPISGHTSVYWYQQALGLGLQFLLWYDEGEERNRGNFPPRFSGRQFPNYSSELNVNALELEDSALYLCASSKQGATDTQYFGPGTRLTVL.

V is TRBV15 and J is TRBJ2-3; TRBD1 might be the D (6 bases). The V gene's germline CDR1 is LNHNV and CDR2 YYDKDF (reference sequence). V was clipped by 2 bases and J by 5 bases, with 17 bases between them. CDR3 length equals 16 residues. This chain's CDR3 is CATSRFSGTLGDTQYF. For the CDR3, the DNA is TGTGCCACCAGCAGATTCTCCGGGACACTTGGAGATACGCAGTATTTT.

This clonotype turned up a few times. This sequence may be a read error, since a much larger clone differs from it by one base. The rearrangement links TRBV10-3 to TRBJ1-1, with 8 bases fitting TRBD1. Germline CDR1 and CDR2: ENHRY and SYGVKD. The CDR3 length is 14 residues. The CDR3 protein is CAVRPGTGNTEAFF. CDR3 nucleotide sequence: TGTGCCGTCAGACCAGGGACAGGGAACACTGAAGCTTTCTTT.

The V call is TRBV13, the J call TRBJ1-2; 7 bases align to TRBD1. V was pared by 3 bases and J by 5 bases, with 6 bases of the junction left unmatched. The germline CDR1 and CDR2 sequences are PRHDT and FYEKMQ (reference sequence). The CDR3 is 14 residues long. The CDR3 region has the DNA TGTGCCAGCAGCTTCGGGACAGCCCAATATGGCTACACCTTC. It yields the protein CASSFGTAQYGYTF. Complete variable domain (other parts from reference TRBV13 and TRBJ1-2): AAGVIQSPRHLIKEKRETATLKCYPIPRHDTVYWYQQGPGQDPQFLISFYEKMQSDKGSIPDRFSAQQFSDYHSELNMSSLELGDSALYFCASSFGTAQYGYTFGSGTRLTVV.

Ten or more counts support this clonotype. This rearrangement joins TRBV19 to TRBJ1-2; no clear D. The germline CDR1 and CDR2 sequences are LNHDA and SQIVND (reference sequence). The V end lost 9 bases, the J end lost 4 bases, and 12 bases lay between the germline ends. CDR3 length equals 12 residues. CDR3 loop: CASSGGGYGYTF. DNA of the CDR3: TGTGCCAGCAGCGGAGGAGGCTATGGCTACACCTTC.

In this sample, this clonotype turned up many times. CDR3 loop: CASSLGSGLFTDTQYF. The CDR3 DNA reads TGTGCCAGCAGCTTGGGGTCGGGACTGTTCACAGATACGCAGTATTTT. The rearrangement links TRBV5-8 to TRBJ2-3; D might be TRBD2 (6 bases). CDR3 length equals 16 residues. V was cut by 0 bases and J by 2 bases, with 13 bases left in between. Per the germline V gene, CDR1 is SGHTS and CDR2 is YDEGEE.

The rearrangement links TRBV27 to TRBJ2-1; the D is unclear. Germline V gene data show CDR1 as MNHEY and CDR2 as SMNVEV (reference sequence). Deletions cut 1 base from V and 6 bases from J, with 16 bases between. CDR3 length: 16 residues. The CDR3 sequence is CASSLFGQARGNEQFF. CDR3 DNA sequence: TGTGCCAGCAGTTTATTCGGGCAGGCGAGAGGCAATGAGCAGTTCTTC.

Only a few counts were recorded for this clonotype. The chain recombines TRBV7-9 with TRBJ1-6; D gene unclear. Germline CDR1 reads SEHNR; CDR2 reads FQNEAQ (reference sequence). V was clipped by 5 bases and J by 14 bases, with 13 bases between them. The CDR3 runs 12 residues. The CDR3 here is CASSPTMDSLHF. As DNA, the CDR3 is TGTGCCAGCAGCCCAACTATGGACTCCCTCCACTTT.

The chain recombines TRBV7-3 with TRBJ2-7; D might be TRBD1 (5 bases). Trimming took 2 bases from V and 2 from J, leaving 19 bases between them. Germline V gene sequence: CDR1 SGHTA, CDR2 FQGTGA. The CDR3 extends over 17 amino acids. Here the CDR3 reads CASSLRLFGHPPYEQYF. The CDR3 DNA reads TGTGCCAGCAGCTTACGTCTTTTCGGACACCCCCCCTACGAGCAGTACTTC.

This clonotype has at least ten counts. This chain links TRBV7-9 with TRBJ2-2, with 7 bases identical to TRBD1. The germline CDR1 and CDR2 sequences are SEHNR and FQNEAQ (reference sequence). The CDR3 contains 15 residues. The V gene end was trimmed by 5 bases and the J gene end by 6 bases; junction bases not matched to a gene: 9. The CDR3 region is CASSPQTGSSGELFF. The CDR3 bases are TGTGCCAGCAGCCCGCAGACAGGGAGCTCCGGGGAGCTGTTTTTT.

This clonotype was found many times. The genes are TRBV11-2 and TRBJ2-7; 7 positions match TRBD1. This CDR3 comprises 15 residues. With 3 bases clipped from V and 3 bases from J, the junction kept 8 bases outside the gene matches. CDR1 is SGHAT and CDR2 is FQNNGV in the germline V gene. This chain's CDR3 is CASSFQQTGYYEQYF. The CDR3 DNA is TGTGCCAGCAGCTTCCAGCAGACAGGGTACTACGAGCAGTACTTC.

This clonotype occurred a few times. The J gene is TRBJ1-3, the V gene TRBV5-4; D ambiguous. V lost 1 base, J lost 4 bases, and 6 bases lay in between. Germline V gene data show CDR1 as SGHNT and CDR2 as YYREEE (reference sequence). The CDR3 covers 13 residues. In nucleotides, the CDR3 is TGTGCCAGCAGCTTGTTCACAGGAAACACCATATATTTT. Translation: CASSLFTGNTIYF.

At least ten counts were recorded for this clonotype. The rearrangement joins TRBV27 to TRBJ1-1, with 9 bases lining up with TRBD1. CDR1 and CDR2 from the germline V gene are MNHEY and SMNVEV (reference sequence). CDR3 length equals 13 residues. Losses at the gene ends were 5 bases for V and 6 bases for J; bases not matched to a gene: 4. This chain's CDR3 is CASSRRQGAEAFF. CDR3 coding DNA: TGTGCCAGCAGTCGCAGACAGGGGGCTGAAGCTTTCTTT.

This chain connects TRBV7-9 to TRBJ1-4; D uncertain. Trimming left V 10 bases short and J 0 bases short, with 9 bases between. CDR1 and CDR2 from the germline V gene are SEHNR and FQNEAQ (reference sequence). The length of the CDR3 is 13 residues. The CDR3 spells CATRLTTNEKLFF. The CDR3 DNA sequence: TGTGCCACAAGACTCACAACTAATGAAAAACTGTTTTTT.

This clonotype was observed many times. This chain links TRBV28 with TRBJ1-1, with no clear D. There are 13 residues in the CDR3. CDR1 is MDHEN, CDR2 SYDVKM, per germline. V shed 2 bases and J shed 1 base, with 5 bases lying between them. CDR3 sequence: CASSLVANTEAFF. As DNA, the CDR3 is TGTGCCAGCAGTTTAGTAGCGAACACTGAAGCTTTCTTT.

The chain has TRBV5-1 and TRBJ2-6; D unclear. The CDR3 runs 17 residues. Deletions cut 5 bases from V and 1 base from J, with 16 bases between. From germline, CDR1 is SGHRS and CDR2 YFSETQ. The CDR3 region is CASRHKWAPSGANVLTF. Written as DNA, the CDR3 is TGCGCCAGCAGACACAAATGGGCCCCGTCTGGGGCCAACGTCCTGACTTTC.

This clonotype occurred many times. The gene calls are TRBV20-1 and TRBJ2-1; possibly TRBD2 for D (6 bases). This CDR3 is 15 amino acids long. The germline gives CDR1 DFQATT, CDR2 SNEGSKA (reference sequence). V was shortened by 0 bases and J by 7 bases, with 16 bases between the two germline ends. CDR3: CSARDRRGAGNEQFF. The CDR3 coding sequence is TGCAGTGCTAGAGACCGGCGTGGTGCGGGGAATGAGCAGTTCTTC.

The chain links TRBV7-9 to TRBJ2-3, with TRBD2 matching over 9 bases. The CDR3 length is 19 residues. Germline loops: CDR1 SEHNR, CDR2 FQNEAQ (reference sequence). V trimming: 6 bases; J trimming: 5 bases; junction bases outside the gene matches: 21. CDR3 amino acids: CASSFTSLGASGVQDTQYF. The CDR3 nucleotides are TGTGCCAGCAGTTTTACAAGCTTAGGCGCTAGCGGGGTTCAAGATACGCAGTATTTT.

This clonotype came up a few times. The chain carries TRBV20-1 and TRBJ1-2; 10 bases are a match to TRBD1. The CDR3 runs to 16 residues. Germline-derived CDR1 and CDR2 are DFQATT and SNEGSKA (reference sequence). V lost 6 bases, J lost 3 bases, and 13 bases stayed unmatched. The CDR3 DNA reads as TGCAGTGCCCATAAGGGACAGGGGAATAGTGACTATGGCTACACCTTC. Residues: CSAHKGQGNSDYGYTF.

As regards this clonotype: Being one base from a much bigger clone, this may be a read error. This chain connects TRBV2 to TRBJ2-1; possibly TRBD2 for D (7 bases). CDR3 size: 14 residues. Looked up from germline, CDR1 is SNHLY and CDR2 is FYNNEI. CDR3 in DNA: TGTGTCAGCGAAGGGGGGGCACCTCGGGGTGAGCAGTTCTTC. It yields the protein CVSEGGAPRGEQFF.

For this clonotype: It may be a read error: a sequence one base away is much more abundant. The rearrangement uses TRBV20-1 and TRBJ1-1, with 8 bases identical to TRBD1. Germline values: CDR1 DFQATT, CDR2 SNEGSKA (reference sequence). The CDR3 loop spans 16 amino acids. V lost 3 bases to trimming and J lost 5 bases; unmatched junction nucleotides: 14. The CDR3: CSARGLIRGLVTEAFF. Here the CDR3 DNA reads TGCAGTGCTAGGGGCCTTATCAGGGGGCTTGTGACTGAAGCTTTCTTT.

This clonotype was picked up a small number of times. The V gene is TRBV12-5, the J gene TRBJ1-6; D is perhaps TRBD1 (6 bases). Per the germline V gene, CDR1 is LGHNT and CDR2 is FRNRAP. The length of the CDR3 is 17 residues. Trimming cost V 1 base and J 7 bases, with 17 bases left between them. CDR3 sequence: CASGLGAAGGGNSPLHF. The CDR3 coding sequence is TGTGCTAGTGGTTTGGGGGCCGCCGGGGGCGGGAATTCACCCCTCCACTTT.

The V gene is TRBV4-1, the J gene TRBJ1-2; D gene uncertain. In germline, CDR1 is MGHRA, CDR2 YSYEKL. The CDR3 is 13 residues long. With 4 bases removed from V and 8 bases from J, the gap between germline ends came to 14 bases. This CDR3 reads CASSPLSLVGYTF. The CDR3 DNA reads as TGCGCCAGCAGCCCCCTCTCCCTAGTCGGCTACACCTTC.

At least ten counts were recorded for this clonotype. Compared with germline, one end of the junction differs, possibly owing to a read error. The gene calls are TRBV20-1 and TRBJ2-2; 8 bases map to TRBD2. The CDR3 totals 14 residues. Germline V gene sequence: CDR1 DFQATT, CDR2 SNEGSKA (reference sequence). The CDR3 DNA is TGCAGCGCTATGGCGGGGGGGAACACCGGGGAGCTGTTTTTT. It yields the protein CSAMAGGNTGELFF.

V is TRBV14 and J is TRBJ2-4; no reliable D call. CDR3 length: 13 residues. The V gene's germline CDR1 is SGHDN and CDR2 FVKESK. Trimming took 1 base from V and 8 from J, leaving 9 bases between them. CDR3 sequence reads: CASSQGPDDIQYF. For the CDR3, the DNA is TGTGCCAGCAGCCAAGGCCCGGACGACATTCAGTACTTC.

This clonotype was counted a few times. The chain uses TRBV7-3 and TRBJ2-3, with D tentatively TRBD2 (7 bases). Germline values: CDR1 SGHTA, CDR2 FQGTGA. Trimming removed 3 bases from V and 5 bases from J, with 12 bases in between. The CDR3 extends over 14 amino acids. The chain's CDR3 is CASSFGGARDTQYF. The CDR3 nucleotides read TGTGCCAGCAGCTTTGGGGGGGCAAGAGATACGCAGTATTTT.

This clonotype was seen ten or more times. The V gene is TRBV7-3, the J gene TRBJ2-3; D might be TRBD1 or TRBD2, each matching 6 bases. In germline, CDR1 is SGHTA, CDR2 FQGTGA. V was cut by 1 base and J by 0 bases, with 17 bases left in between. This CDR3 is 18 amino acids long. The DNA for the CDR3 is TGTGCCAGCAGCTTAAGGATTGAGGGGGGCCATAGCACAGATACGCAGTATTTT. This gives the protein CASSLRIEGGHSTDTQYF. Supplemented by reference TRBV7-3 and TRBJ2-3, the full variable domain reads GAGVSQTPSNKVTEKGKYVELRCDPISGHTALYWYRQSLGQGPEFLIYFQGTGAADDSGLPNDRFFAVRPEGSVSTLKIQRTERGDSAVYLCASSLRIEGGHSTDTQYFGPGTRLTVL.

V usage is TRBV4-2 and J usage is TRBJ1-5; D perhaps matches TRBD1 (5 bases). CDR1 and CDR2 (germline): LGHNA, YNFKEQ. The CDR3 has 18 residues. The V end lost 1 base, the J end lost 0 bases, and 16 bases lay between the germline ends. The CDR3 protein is CASSQGPSRGNSNQPQHF. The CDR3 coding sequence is TGTGCCAGCAGCCAAGGACCTTCGAGGGGTAATAGCAATCAGCCCCAGCATTTT.